This TCR beta chain was documented in a study of blood T cells in healthy people across ages. Sample-barcoded 5' priming and a J-beta primer mix drove a second PCR of 7 to 11 cycles. TCRdb processed the 5' RACE reads anew with MiXCR; each CDR3 protein has one entry. The table shows approximately 960,000 distinct CDR3 sequences, with 25% to 30% occurring only once. In regard to this clonotype: A read error may produce the germline difference seen at one junction end.

The CDR3 length is 16 residues. The V gene's germline CDR1 is SGHRS and CDR2 YFSETQ. This same sample was also taken into another study, of T cells of mothers and their children.

V and J are TRBV5-1 and TRBJ1-3; TRBD1 aligns across 7 bases. This clonotype originated in a woman in her 40s in good health. The sample consisted of blood. The CDR3 sequence is CASSLRQGFSGNTVYF. In DNA, the CDR3 is TGCGCCAGCAGCCTCCGACAGGGCTTCTCTGGAAACACCGTATATTTT.